Listed below are T cell receptor beta chains from one sample, sequenced in a study of blood T cell repertoires in COVID-19. Clones were sequenced by immunoSEQ multiplex PCR, and TCRdb holds only the in-frame ones, with some missing. In the table there are about 370,000 clones, 80% to 90% of which are singletons. Sequenced: PBMCs or T cells enriched from blood (not recorded which). The origin of the receptors is a young man who had recovered from COVID-19. CDR3s include the opening cysteine and the closing phenylalanine or tryptophan. The order of the fields is CDR3 protein, D gene, V gene, J gene, clone size. The D gene is left open where the match is weak. A row's size may be missing; if present it is once, few, many or a size class.

CDR3aa: CASSQHTGAYEQYF
d_gene: .
v_gene: TRBV4-3
j_gene: TRBJ2-7
abundance: .

CDR3aa: CSVPTGGYTGELFF
d_gene: TRBD1
v_gene: TRBV29-1
j_gene: TRBJ2-2
abundance: .

CDR3aa: CASSQDGRAYVEAFF
d_gene: .
v_gene: TRBV4-2
j_gene: TRBJ1-1
abundance: .

CDR3aa: CASRLGKSVPYEQYF
d_gene: .
v_gene: TRBV12-2
j_gene: TRBJ2-7
abundance: .

CDR3aa: CASSSSRTGRLQPQHF
d_gene: TRBD1
v_gene: TRBV28
j_gene: TRBJ1-5
abundance: .

CDR3aa: CASSQDLAQPQHF
d_gene: .
v_gene: TRBV4-1
j_gene: TRBJ1-5
abundance: .

CDR3aa: CASSLAFALTGEQFF
d_gene: .
v_gene: TRBV7-2
j_gene: TRBJ2-1
abundance: .

CDR3aa: CSASRRRNEKLFF
d_gene: .
v_gene: TRBV20-1
j_gene: TRBJ1-4
abundance: .

CDR3aa: CASTEGLAGRSRNEQYF
d_gene: .
v_gene: TRBV21-1
j_gene: TRBJ2-7
abundance: .

CDR3aa: CASSAGQGDQPQHF
d_gene: TRBD1
v_gene: TRBV5-1
j_gene: TRBJ1-5
abundance: .

CDR3aa: CASSHVATPTLQETQYF
d_gene: .
v_gene: TRBV3-1/TRBV3-2
j_gene: TRBJ2-5
abundance: .

CDR3aa: CSVEALGLAGGNEQFF
d_gene: TRBD2
v_gene: TRBV29-1
j_gene: TRBJ2-1
abundance: .

CDR3aa: CAISYPPGLAVYNEQFF
d_gene: TRBD2
v_gene: TRBV10-3
j_gene: TRBJ2-1
abundance: once

CDR3aa: CASSYEGQGGRNIQYF
d_gene: TRBD1
v_gene: TRBV6-2/TRBV6-3
j_gene: TRBJ2-4
abundance: once

CDR3aa: CASADRGYGNQPQHF
d_gene: TRBD1
v_gene: TRBV19
j_gene: TRBJ1-5
abundance: .

CDR3aa: CASGLAGVEQYF
d_gene: TRBD2
v_gene: TRBV28
j_gene: TRBJ2-7
abundance: .

CDR3aa: CASSPRPSGRATDTQYF
d_gene: TRBD2
v_gene: TRBV19
j_gene: TRBJ2-3
abundance: .